Detailed here is one T cell receptor beta chain. The sample comes from a study of monozygotic twins with inflammatory bowel disease. Collection of a roughly 2.5 ml blood sample took place per donor. The CDR3 has 13 residues. Germline V lookup: CDR1 MNHEY, CDR2 SMNVEV (reference sequence). Generation of cDNA took place in eight separate reactions per sample. TCRdb re-called the 5' RACE reads; every CDR3 protein appears as one record, without DNA. Its table lists 300,000 to 400,000 distinct CDR3 sequences. V usage is TRBV27 and J usage is TRBJ2-3. The source is a human donor with ulcerative colitis or Crohn's disease, or a healthy co-twin of an affected twin (not recorded which). Sequences were obtained from blood. This CDR3 reads CASRTSVTDTQYF.